This T cell receptor beta chain was captured in a study of blood T cell repertoires in COVID-19. Study at large: Whether acute or convalescent, the COVID-19 samples came from the United States, Italy and Spain.

In the study's own analysis: Reference gene primer amplification in the assay estimated nucleated cell counts. Method: immunoSEQ multiplex PCR; TCRdb's copy keeps in-frame clones and lacks some. From that table come the V and J calls and clone size; the DNA was used to work out D and trimming. The sample lists around 21,000 clones; 84% were seen once. Deletions cut 5 bases from V and 4 bases from J, with 12 bases between. Germline CDR1 LGHDT, CDR2 YNNKEL (reference sequence). This CDR3 contains 14 residues. This clone was observed a handful of times. J is TRBJ1-3 and V is TRBV3-1 (or the pseudogene TRBV3-2); D might be TRBD1 (6 bases). The sequenced material came from peripheral blood. This receptor was obtained from a man aged 35-49 years with acute or convalescent COVID-19. This CDR3 is CASSGTSSGNTIYF. The CDR3 nucleotides read TGTGCCAGCAGCGGGACAAGCTCCGGAAACACCATATATTTT.